Sequencing of this TCR beta chain was carried out in a study of blood T cell repertoires in COVID-19. This CDR3 spans 15 amino acids. In the authors' methods: Nucleated cell number was recorded as an estimate derived from reference gene primer amplification. TCRdb's copy holds only in-frame clones and misses some; the assay was immunoSEQ multiplex PCR. V, J and clone size derive from that table, while D and trimming were established from the DNA sequence. The data show 150,000 to 200,000 clones, roughly 80% seen once. The sequenced sample consisted of peripheral blood. The TCR comes from a woman aged 70-85 years with COVID-19, enrolled during active disease. V and J are TRBV1 and TRBJ2-2; TRBD2 was called by the table and not checked on the DNA. TRBV1 has pseudogene status. CDR3 in amino acids: CTSSQGDGRTGELFF. The DNA for the CDR3 is TGCACCAGCAGCCAGGGAGACGGTCGCACCGGGGAGCTGTTTTTT.